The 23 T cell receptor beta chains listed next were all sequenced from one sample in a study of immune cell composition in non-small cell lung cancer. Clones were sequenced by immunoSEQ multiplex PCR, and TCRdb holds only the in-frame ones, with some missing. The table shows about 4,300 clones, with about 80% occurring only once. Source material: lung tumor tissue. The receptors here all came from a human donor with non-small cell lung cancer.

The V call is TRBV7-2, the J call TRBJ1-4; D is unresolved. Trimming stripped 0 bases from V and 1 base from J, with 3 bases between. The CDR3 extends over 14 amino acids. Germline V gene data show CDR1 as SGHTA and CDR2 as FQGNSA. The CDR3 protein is CASSLAITNEKLFF. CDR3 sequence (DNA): TGTGCCAGCAGCTTAGCCATAACTAATGAAAAACTGTTTTTT.

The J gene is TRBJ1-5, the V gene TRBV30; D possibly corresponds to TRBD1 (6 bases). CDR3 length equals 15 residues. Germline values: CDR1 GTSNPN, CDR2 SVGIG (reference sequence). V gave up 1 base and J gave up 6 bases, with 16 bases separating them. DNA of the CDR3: TGTGCCTGGAGTGGGGGGGGGACAAGTATTCAGCCCCAGCATTTT. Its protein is CAWSGGGTSIQPQHF.

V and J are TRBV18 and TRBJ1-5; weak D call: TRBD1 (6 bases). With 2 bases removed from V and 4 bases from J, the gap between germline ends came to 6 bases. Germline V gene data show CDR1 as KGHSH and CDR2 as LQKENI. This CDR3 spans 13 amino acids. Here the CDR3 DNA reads TGTGCCAGCTCACCAGGGACAAATCAGCCCCAGCATTTT. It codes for CASSPGTNQPQHF.

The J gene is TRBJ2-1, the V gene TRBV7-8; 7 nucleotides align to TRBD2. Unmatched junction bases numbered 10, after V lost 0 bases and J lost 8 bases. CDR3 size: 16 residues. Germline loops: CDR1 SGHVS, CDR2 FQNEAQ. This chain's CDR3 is CASSLALAGDMYEQFF. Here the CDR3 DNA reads TGTGCCAGCAGCTTAGCGCTCGCGGGGGATATGTATGAGCAGTTCTTC.

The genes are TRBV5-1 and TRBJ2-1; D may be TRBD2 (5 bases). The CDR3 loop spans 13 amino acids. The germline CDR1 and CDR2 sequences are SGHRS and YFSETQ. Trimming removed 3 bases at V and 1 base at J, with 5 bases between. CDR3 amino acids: CASSWESYNEQFF. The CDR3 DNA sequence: TGCGCCAGCAGCTGGGAGTCCTACAATGAGCAGTTCTTC.

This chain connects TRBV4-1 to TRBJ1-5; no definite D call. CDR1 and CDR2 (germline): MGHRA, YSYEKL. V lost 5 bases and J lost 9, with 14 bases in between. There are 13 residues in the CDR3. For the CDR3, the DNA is TGCGCCAGCAGCGAGACGAGGGTCATGCCCCAGCATTTT. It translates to CASSETRVMPQHF.

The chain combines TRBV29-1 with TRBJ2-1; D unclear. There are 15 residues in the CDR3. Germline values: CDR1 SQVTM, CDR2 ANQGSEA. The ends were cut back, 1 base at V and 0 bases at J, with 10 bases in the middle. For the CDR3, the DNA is TGCAGCGTTGAAGGGCGACTGGGCTCCTACAATGAGCAGTTCTTC. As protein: CSVEGRLGSYNEQFF.

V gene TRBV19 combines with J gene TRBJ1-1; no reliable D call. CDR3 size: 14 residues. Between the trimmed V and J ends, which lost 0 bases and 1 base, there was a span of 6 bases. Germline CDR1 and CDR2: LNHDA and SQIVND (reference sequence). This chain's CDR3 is CASSIDSQNTEAFF. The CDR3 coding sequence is TGTGCCAGTAGTATAGATTCACAGAACACTGAAGCTTTCTTT.

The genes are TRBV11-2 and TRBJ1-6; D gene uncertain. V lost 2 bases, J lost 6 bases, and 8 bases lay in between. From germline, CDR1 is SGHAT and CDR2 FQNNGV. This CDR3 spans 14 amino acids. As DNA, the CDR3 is TGTGCCAGCAGCTTACAGCGTGGTAATTCACCCCTCCACTTT. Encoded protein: CASSLQRGNSPLHF.

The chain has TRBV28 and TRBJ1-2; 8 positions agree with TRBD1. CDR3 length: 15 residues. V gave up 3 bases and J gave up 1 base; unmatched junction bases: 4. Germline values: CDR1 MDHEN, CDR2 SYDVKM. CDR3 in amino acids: CASSFAGTGNYGYTF. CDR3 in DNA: TGTGCCAGCAGTTTTGCCGGGACAGGTAACTATGGCTACACCTTC.

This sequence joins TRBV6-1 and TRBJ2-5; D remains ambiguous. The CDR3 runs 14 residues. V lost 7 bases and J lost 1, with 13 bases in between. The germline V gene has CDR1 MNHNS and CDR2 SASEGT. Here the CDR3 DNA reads TGTGCCAGCACCATAGGCTCAGGCCAAGAGACCCAGTACTTC. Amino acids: CASTIGSGQETQYF.

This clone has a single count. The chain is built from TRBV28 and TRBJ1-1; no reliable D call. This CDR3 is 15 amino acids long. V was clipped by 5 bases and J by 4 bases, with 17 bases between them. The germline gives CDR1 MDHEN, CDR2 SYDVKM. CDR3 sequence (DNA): TGTGCCAGCAGTGTCCTACTAGAGGTTGGCACTGAAGCTTTCTTT. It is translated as CASSVLLEVGTEAFF.

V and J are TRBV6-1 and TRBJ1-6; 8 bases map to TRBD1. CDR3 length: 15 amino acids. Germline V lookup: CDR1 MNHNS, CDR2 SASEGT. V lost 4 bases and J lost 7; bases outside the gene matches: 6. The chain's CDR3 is CASSARQGSNSPLHF. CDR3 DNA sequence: TGTGCCAGCAGTGCCAGACAGGGGTCAAATTCACCCCTCCACTTT.

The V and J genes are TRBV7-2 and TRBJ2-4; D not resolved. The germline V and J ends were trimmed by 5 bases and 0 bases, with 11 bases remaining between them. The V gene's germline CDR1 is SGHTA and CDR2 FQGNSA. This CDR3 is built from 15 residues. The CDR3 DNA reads TGTGCCAGCAGCATCCCAGTTTTAGCCAAAAACATTCAGTACTTC. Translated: CASSIPVLAKNIQYF. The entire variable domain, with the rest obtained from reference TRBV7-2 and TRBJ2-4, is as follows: GAGVSQSPSNKVTEKGKDVELRCDPISGHTALYWYRQSLGQGLEFLIYFQGNSAPDKSGLPSDRFSAERTGGSVSTLTIQRTQQEDSAVYLCASSIPVLAKNIQYFGAGTRLSVL.

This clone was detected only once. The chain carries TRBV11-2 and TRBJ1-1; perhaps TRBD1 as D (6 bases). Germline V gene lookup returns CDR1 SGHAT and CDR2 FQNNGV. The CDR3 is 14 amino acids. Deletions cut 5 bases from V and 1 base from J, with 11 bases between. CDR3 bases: TGTGCCAGCAGCCCGGACAGAACGAACACTGAAGCTTTCTTT. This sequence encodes CASSPDRTNTEAFF.

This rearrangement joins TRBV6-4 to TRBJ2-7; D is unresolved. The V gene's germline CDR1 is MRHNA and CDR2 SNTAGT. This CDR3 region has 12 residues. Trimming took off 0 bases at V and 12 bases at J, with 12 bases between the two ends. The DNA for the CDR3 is TGTGCCAGCAGTGACTCTTCCCGCGGATGGTACTTC. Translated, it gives CASSDSSRGWYF.

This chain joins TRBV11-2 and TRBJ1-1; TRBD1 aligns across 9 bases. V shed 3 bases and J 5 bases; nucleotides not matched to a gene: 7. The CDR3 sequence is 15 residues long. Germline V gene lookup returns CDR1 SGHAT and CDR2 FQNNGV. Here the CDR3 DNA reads TGTGCCAGCAGCTTTGCCAACAGGGGGCTGACTGAAGCTTTCTTT. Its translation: CASSFANRGLTEAFF.

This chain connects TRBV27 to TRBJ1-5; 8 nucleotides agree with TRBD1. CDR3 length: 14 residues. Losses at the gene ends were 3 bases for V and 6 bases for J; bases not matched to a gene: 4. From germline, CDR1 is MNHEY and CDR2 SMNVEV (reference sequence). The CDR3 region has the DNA TGTGCCAGCAGTTTTGTGGGACAGGCTCAGCCCCAGCATTTT. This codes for CASSFVGQAQPQHF.

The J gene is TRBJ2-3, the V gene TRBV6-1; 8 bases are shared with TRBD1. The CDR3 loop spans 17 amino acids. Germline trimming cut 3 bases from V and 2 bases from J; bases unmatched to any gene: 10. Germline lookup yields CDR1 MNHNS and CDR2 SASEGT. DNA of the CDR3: TGTGCCAGCAGTGAGCAGCAGGGGGCAGCCTCCACAGATACGCAGTATTTT. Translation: CASSEQQGAASTDTQYF.

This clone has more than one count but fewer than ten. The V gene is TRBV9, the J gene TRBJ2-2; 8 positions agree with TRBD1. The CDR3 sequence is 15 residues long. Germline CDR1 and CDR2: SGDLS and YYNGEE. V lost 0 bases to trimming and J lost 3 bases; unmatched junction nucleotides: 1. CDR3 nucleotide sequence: TGTGCCAGCAGCGTAGAGGACAGGGACACCGGGGAGCTGTTTTTT. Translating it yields CASSVEDRDTGELFF.

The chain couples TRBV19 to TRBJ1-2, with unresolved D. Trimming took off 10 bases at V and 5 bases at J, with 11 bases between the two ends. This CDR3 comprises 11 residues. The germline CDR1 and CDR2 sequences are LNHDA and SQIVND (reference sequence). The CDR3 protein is CATNDFYGYTF. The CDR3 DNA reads TGTGCCACCAACGACTTTTATGGCTACACCTTC. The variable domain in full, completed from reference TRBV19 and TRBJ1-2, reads DGGITQSPKYLFRKEGQNVTLSCEQNLNHDAMYWYRQDPGQGLRLIYYSQIVNDFQKGDIAEGYSVSREKKESFPLTVTSAQKNPTAFYLCATNDFYGYTFGSGTRLTVV.

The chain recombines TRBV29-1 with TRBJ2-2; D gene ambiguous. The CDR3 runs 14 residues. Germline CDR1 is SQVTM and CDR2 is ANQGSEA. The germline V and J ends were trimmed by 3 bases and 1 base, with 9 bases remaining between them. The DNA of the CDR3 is TGCAGCGTTGACGAGACGGGGAACACCGGGGAGCTGTTTTTT. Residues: CSVDETGNTGELFF.

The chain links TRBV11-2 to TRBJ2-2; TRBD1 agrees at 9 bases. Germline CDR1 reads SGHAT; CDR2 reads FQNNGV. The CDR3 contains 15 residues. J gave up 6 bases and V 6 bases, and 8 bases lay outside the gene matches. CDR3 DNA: TGTGCCAGCAGTTCACAGGGGGCGGGGGCCGGGGAGCTGTTTTTT. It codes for CASSSQGAGAGELFF. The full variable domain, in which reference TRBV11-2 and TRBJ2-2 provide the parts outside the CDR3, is EAGVAQSPRYKIIEKRQSVAFWCNPISGHATLYWYQQILGQGPKLLIQFQNNGVVDDSQLPKDRFSAERLKGVDSTLKIQPAKLEDSAVYLCASSSQGAGAGELFFGEGSRLTVL.